Below, 2 T cell receptor beta chains from the same sample are listed, as sequenced in a study of T cells in tuberculosis. Assay: immunoSEQ multiplex PCR; the TCRdb copy retains only in-frame clones and omits some. The sample contains under 40,000 clones, approximately 93% of which appear only once. The sample taken for sequencing was PBMCs. These receptors were collected from a donor aged 10-29 years with latent tuberculosis or without tuberculosis infection.

The chain is built from TRBV5-6 and TRBJ2-3, with 8 bases matching TRBD2. V trimming: 2 bases; J trimming: 6 bases; junction bases outside the gene matches: 5. The CDR3 sequence is 14 residues long. CDR1 is SGHDT and CDR2 is YYEEEE in the germline V gene. As DNA, the CDR3 is TGTGCCAGCAGCTTCAGCGGGAGTCGGGATACGCAGTATTTT. Its protein is CASSFSGSRDTQYF.

The chain has TRBV4-2 and TRBJ1-4, with 10 bases aligning to TRBD1. The CDR3 has 14 residues. V shed 4 bases, J shed 7 bases, and the junction held 3 bases outside the gene matches. The germline gives CDR1 LGHNA, CDR2 YNFKEQ. The CDR3 DNA reads as TGTGCCAGCAGCCGGGGACAGGGGTTTGAAAAACTGTTTTTT. Protein product: CASSRGQGFEKLFF.